This T cell receptor (beta chain) was sequenced during a study of blood T cell repertoires in COVID-19. V was clipped by 4 bases and J by 5 bases, with 9 bases between them. The CDR3 length is 13 residues. Germline V gene data show CDR1 as SNHLY and CDR2 as FYNNEI. Authors' methods: Amplifying reference gene primers gave estimates of nucleated cell counts. TCRdb's table, derived via immunoSEQ multiplex PCR, lists solely in-frame clones and lacks some. V, J and clone size reflect that table, while D and trimming were determined from the DNA. In the table there are about 170,000 clones, about 87% of which are singletons.

This rearrangement joins TRBV2 to TRBJ1-5; a possible D gene is TRBD1 (6 bases). Input material: peripheral blood. This receptor was obtained from a man in his sixties with acute or convalescent COVID-19. The CDR3 nucleotides are TGTGCCAGCAGTGCCCGGACAGATCAGCCCCAGCATTTT. Protein sequence: CASSARTDQPQHF.